The 29 T cell receptor beta chains presented below share a single source sample, sequenced in a study of T-cell memory formation after mild COVID-19. TCRdb analysed the 5' RACE reads with MiXCR anew, one entry per CDR3 protein. The sample gives roughly 80,000 distinct CDR3 sequences, approximately 15% of which show up once; about 31% is in the top ten. Sequenced sample: PBMCs or a T cell subset sorted from them (not recorded which). The source of these receptors is an adult woman who had mild COVID-19 (a few samples of this study predate the infection). Cell type and time point are not known.

The chain joins TRBV12-3 or TRBV12-4 to TRBJ2-5; D might be TRBD2 (8 bases). Trimming removed 6 bases from V and 0 bases from J, with 38 bases in between. This CDR3 contains 23 residues. CDR3 coding DNA: TGTGCCAGCAGGCCCCTCGAAGGGGGCGCAGGAATTAGCGGGACCCAGTACCAAGAGACCCAGTACTTC. Translating gives CASRPLEGGAGISGTQYQETQYF.

This clonotype was counted between two and nine times. This chain connects TRBV10-3 to TRBJ2-7, with D uncertain. V dropped 6 bases and J dropped 0 bases, with 9 bases sitting between them. In germline, CDR1 is ENHRY, CDR2 SYGVKD. The CDR3 sequence is 13 residues long. The CDR3 sequence: CAIRDQPSYEQYF. The CDR3 coding sequence is TGTGCCATCAGGGACCAGCCCTCCTACGAGCAGTACTTC.

This clonotype occurred a few times. In nucleotides, the CDR3 is TGTGCCAGCCTTTACTTCCCCGGTCCCTACGAGCAGTACTTC. This gives the protein CASLYFPGPYEQYF. V gene TRBV12-3 or TRBV12-4 combines with J gene TRBJ2-7; D is uncertain. Trimming took 8 bases from V and 2 from J, leaving 16 bases between them. The CDR3 contains 14 residues.

This chain connects TRBV7-9 to TRBJ2-7; the match to TRBD1 covers 7 bases. The V gene end was trimmed by 5 bases and the J gene end by 5 bases; junction bases not matched to a gene: 9. The CDR3 is made up of 14 amino acids. CDR1 is SEHNR, CDR2 FQNEAQ, per germline (reference sequence). The CDR3 DNA reads TGTGCCAGCAGCCCCAGACAGGGTCCAGACGAGCAGTACTTC. As protein: CASSPRQGPDEQYF.

This chain uses TRBV3-1 with TRBJ2-1; TRBD2 agrees at 9 bases. Looked up from germline, CDR1 is LGHDT and CDR2 is YNNKEL (reference sequence). This CDR3 contains 18 residues. The V and J ends lost 1 base and 0 bases, in that order; junction bases with no gene match: 7. The CDR3 here is CASSQVRLSGGSYNEQFF. The CDR3 region has the DNA TGTGCCAGCAGCCAAGTTAGGCTTAGCGGGGGCTCCTACAATGAGCAGTTCTTC.

The chain employs TRBV4-1 and TRBJ2-3, with TRBD1 matching over 8 bases. Germline values: CDR1 MGHRA, CDR2 YSYEKL. Unmatched junction bases numbered 19, after V lost 2 bases and J lost 3 bases. This CDR3 region has 20 residues. This chain's CDR3 is CASSQLPGQVPSELTDTQYF. In nucleotides, the CDR3 is TGCGCCAGCAGCCAACTACCGGGACAGGTTCCCTCAGAGTTGACAGATACGCAGTATTTT.

Only a few counts were recorded for this clonotype. The chain joins TRBV27 to TRBJ2-7; TRBD1 matches at 8 bases. The length of the CDR3 is 13 residues. V was pared by 5 bases and J by 5 bases, with 5 bases of the junction left unmatched. Germline loops: CDR1 MNHEY, CDR2 SMNVEV (reference sequence). The CDR3 coding sequence is TGTGCCAGCAGTGGTTCAGGGGGCAACGAGCAGTACTTC. Translation: CASSGSGGNEQYF.

This clonotype has just a few counts. The CDR3 DNA reads TGTGCCAGCTCACCATTGTTCCATGGGATAAATGAGCAGTTCTTC. Translation: CASSPLFHGINEQFF. The V call is TRBV18, the J call TRBJ2-1; no definite D call. V lost 2 bases to trimming and J lost 7 bases, with 15 bases between them. The CDR3 is made up of 15 amino acids. Germline lookup yields CDR1 KGHSH and CDR2 LQKENI. Based on the CDR3 plus reference TRBV18 and TRBJ2-1, the full variable domain is NAGVMQNPRHLVRRRGQEARLRCSPMKGHSHVYWYRQLPEEGLKFMVYLQKENIIDESGMPKERFSAEFPKEGPSILRIQQVVRGDSAAYFCASSPLFHGINEQFFGPGTRLTVL.

A few counts support this clonotype. V usage is TRBV20-1 and J usage is TRBJ2-1; D gene ambiguous. CDR1 DFQATT and CDR2 SNEGSKA come from the germline V gene (reference sequence). Trimming left V 2 bases short and J 2 bases short, with 28 bases between. The CDR3 has 20 residues. Here the CDR3 DNA reads TGCAGTGCTAGACCCTATGGAGTGTCGGCAATTCCACTAACCTACAATGAGCAGTTCTTC. This gives the protein CSARPYGVSAIPLTYNEQFF.

The rearrangement links TRBV6-2 or TRBV6-3 to TRBJ2-3; 7 nucleotides align to TRBD1. Unmatched junction bases numbered 12, after V lost 6 bases and J lost 3 bases. CDR3 length equals 16 residues. The germline CDR1 and CDR2 sequences are MNHEY and SVGEGT. The CDR3 sequence: CASRTSRQGWTDTQYF. The CDR3 DNA sequence: TGTGCCAGCAGAACAAGTCGACAGGGATGGACAGATACGCAGTATTTT.

This clonotype appeared a few times. This chain links TRBV24-1 with TRBJ1-1; D might be TRBD1 (6 bases). The CDR3 is made up of 12 amino acids. Between the trimmed V and J ends, which lost 2 bases and 8 bases, there was a span of 8 bases. Per germline, CDR1 KGHDR and CDR2 SFDVKD. The CDR3 DNA reads as TGTGCCACCAGTGATTCAGGGGTGGAAGCTTTCTTT. Protein: CATSDSGVEAFF.

This sequence joins TRBV12-3 or TRBV12-4 and TRBJ2-7, with a possible D match to TRBD1 (6 bases). This CDR3 is built from 14 residues. V lost 6 bases to trimming and J lost 2 bases, with 14 bases between them. The CDR3 DNA reads as TGTGCCAGCAGCGGGACATTCACAACCTACGAGCAGTACTTC. It yields the protein CASSGTFTTYEQYF.

This chain joins TRBV24-1 and TRBJ2-1; TRBD2 matches 9 bases. The germline gives CDR1 KGHDR, CDR2 SFDVKD. This CDR3 contains 16 residues. J was trimmed by 1 base and V by 3 bases; bases with no gene match: 3. The CDR3 DNA reads TGTGCCACCAGTGATGGGAGCGGGGGGTCCTACAATGAGCAGTTCTTC. Amino acids: CATSDGSGGSYNEQFF.

This clonotype has a handful of counts. This chain links TRBV7-9 with TRBJ2-1, with D uncertain. Germline CDR1 is SEHNR and CDR2 is FQNEAQ (reference sequence). This CDR3 has 14 residues. The V end lost 0 bases, the J end lost 8 bases, and 11 bases lay between the germline ends. Here the CDR3 reads CASSLAYSAYEQFF. The DNA for the CDR3 is TGTGCCAGCAGCTTAGCGTACTCGGCCTATGAGCAGTTCTTC.

This sequence joins TRBV27 and TRBJ2-7, with TRBD2 matching 8 bases. CDR1 MNHEY and CDR2 SMNVEV come from the germline V gene (reference sequence). The CDR3 spans 16 residues. V shed 4 bases and J 7 bases; nucleotides not matched to a gene: 15. This CDR3 is CASSSRGSGVVEEQYF. The DNA of the CDR3 is TGTGCCAGCAGTTCCCGTGGTAGCGGGGTGGTAGAAGAGCAGTACTTC.

This clonotype was picked up one time. The V and J genes are TRBV6-6 and TRBJ1-1; 7 bases line up with TRBD1. Germline V CDR1 and CDR2: MNHNY, SVGAGI (reference sequence). The ends lost 6 bases at V and 1 base at J; junction bases unmatched: 5. The CDR3 loop spans 14 amino acids. Here the CDR3 reads CASRLQGSNTEAFF. As DNA, the CDR3 is TGTGCCAGCAGACTACAGGGGTCGAACACTGAAGCTTTCTTT.

J is TRBJ2-1 and V is TRBV20-1; the match to TRBD1 covers 10 bases. The germline V gene encodes CDR1 DFQATT and CDR2 SNEGSKA (reference sequence). The CDR3 consists of 15 residues. The V and J ends lost 4 bases and 4 bases, in that order; junction bases with no gene match: 7. In DNA form, the CDR3 reads TGCAGTGCTAAGACCGGGACAGGGGTGTACAATGAGCAGTTCTTC. Encoded protein: CSAKTGTGVYNEQFF.

This clonotype came up a few times. This CDR3 reads CASSDPGRVNTGELFF. The CDR3 DNA reads as TGTGCCAGCAGCGACCCAGGCAGGGTGAACACCGGGGAGCTGTTTTTT. The V gene is TRBV7-2, the J gene TRBJ2-2; D is perhaps TRBD1 (5 bases). In germline, CDR1 is SGHTA, CDR2 FQGNSA. With 5 bases removed from V and 1 base from J, the gap between germline ends came to 14 bases. The CDR3 spans 16 residues.

The V gene is TRBV7-6, the J gene TRBJ2-7; 9 bases align to TRBD1. Germline V gene sequence: CDR1 SGHVS, CDR2 FNYEAQ. The J segment lost 5 bases and the V segment lost 2 bases, leaving 7 bases of the junction unmatched. This CDR3 region has 15 residues. CDR3: CASSLSGTGFDEQYF. In DNA, the CDR3 is TGTGCCAGCAGCTTATCCGGGACAGGGTTTGACGAGCAGTACTTC.

The J gene is TRBJ2-1, the V gene TRBV12-3 or TRBV12-4; 12 nucleotides match TRBD2. This CDR3 contains 16 residues. Trimming removed 7 bases from V and 7 bases from J; junction bases left unmatched: 11. The DNA of the CDR3 is TGTGCCAGCATTGGGACTAGCGGGTACCCGAGGAATGAGCAGTTCTTC. Residues: CASIGTSGYPRNEQFF.

The chain has TRBV11-2 and TRBJ2-3; D is ambiguous. The V end was cut by 8 bases, the J end by 0 bases, with 15 bases between. The CDR3 runs 15 residues. The germline V gene encodes CDR1 SGHAT and CDR2 FQNNGV. CDR3 sequence (DNA): TGTGCCAGCCTACCCCGCGTGGACAGCACAGATACGCAGTATTTT. Its protein product is CASLPRVDSTDTQYF.

This clonotype was seen more than once but under ten times. V is TRBV9 and J is TRBJ1-1, with TRBD1 matching over 7 bases. J was trimmed by 2 bases and V by 3 bases; bases with no gene match: 4. The germline V gene has CDR1 SGDLS and CDR2 YYNGEE. The length of the CDR3 is 14 residues. The DNA for the CDR3 is TGTGCCAGCAGCGCAACAGGGGCTAACACTGAAGCTTTCTTT. This codes for CASSATGANTEAFF. Full variable domain (rest looked up from reference TRBV9 and TRBJ1-1): DSGVTQTPKHLITATGQRVTLRCSPRSGDLSVYWYQQSLDQGLQFLIQYYNGEERAKGNILERFSAQQFPDLHSELNLSSLELGDSALYFCASSATGANTEAFFGQGTRLTVV.

This clonotype was seen a few times. The rearrangement links TRBV5-6 to TRBJ2-5, with a weak D call TRBD1 (5 bases). V dropped 5 bases and J dropped 2 bases, with 16 bases sitting between them. Germline V gene sequence: CDR1 SGHDT, CDR2 YYEEEE. The CDR3 contains 15 residues. CDR3 protein: CASRPRVAGQETQYF. The CDR3 region has the DNA TGTGCCAGCAGACCCCGTGTAGCAGGGCAAGAGACCCAGTACTTC.

The DNA for the CDR3 is TGCGCCAGCAGCCAAGGACTAGCGGGGGCCTACGAGCAGTACTTC. Protein sequence: CASSQGLAGAYEQYF. The V gene is TRBV5-1, the J gene TRBJ2-7, with 13 bases lining up with TRBD2. The V gene end was trimmed by 4 bases and the J gene end by 2 bases; junction bases not matched to a gene: 3. CDR3 length: 15 amino acids. Germline V lookup: CDR1 SGHRS, CDR2 YFSETQ.

This clonotype was counted between two and nine times. The chain is built from TRBV5-6 and TRBJ2-7, with 9 bases fitting TRBD2. V lost 4 bases to trimming and J lost 1 base; unmatched junction nucleotides: 3. Germline CDR1 reads SGHDT; CDR2 reads YYEEEE. CDR3 length equals 14 residues. The CDR3 DNA sequence: TGTGCCAGCAGCAACGGACTAGCGTCCTACGAGCAGTACTTC. This sequence encodes CASSNGLASYEQYF.

V gene TRBV7-9 combines with J gene TRBJ1-2; the D is unclear. This CDR3 is 14 amino acids long. The germline gives CDR1 SEHNR, CDR2 FQNEAQ (reference sequence). Trimming took 5 bases from V and 4 from J, leaving 14 bases between them. This CDR3 is CASSRPDNIYGYTF. The CDR3 DNA reads TGTGCCAGCAGCCGCCCCGACAACATCTATGGCTACACCTTC.

There are many counts of this clonotype. The chain is built from TRBV27 and TRBJ2-7; 7 bases are shared with TRBD2. The J segment lost 7 bases and the V segment lost 2 bases, leaving 5 bases of the junction unmatched. The length of the CDR3 is 13 residues. Per the germline V gene, CDR1 is MNHEY and CDR2 is SMNVEV (reference sequence). The CDR3: CASSLAGVREQYF. CDR3 nucleotides: TGTGCCAGCAGTTTAGCGGGGGTCCGTGAGCAGTACTTC.

The chain has TRBV5-1 and TRBJ1-6; possibly TRBD1 for D (5 bases). Germline CDR1 is SGHRS and CDR2 is YFSETQ. CDR3 length equals 17 residues. Trimming took 0 bases from V and 8 from J, leaving 18 bases between them. The CDR3 DNA follows: TGCGCCAGCAGCTTGGCCTACCTAGCGGCGGGGGATTCACCCCTCCACTTT. It codes for CASSLAYLAAGDSPLHF.

This clonotype was counted a few times. The genes are TRBV12-3 or TRBV12-4 and TRBJ1-3; D gene ambiguous. With 5 bases removed from V and 0 bases from J, the gap between germline ends came to 11 bases. This CDR3 is 15 amino acids long. The CDR3 DNA follows: TGTGCCAGCAGTAATACAGTCCTCTCTGGAAACACCATATATTTT. This encodes CASSNTVLSGNTIYF.